The 22 T cell receptor beta chains presented below share a single source sample, sequenced in a study of T cell clones after liver transplantation. Assay: immunoSEQ multiplex PCR; the TCRdb copy retains only in-frame clones and omits some. The repertoire holds about 33,000 clones, with about 93% as singletons. The specimen was CD8+ T cells from blood, collected 12 months after liver transplant. Receptors were obtained from a human patient who received a liver transplant. Some T cells may have originated in the graft donor.

Relative to its sample, this clone is medium-sized. The chain has TRBV2 and TRBJ2-7, with 9 bases that match TRBD2. This CDR3 comprises 15 residues. V shed 6 bases and J 3 bases; nucleotides not matched to a gene: 9. From germline, CDR1 is SNHLY and CDR2 FYNNEI. In DNA, the CDR3 is TGTGCCAGCAGAGAAACGGGACTAGCTGGCTACGAGCAGTACTTC. Amino acid sequence: CASRETGLAGYEQYF.

V usage is TRBV25-1 and J usage is TRBJ2-7, with 12 bases aligning to TRBD2. Trimming took 4 bases from V and 7 from J; bases not matched to a gene: 17. Germline-derived CDR1 and CDR2 are MGHDK and SYGVNS. The CDR3 totals 18 residues. The CDR3 nucleotides are TGTGCCAGCAGTGGCTACTCTAGCGGGAGGGCCTCTGGGCGGGAGCAGTACTTC. It codes for CASSGYSSGRASGREQYF.

The V gene is TRBV6-1, the J gene TRBJ2-7; D unclear. CDR3 length: 12 residues. Germline V gives CDR1 MNHNS, CDR2 SASEGT. Trimming shortened V by 6 bases and J by 5 bases, and 11 bases separated the two germline ends. This CDR3 reads CASRPRQDEQYF. CDR3 DNA sequence: TGTGCCAGCAGGCCCAGACAAGACGAGCAGTACTTC.

The chain employs TRBV27 and TRBJ2-3; 9 bases align to TRBD2. With V trimmed by 4 bases and J by 2 bases, 4 bases remained unmatched. The CDR3 has 15 amino acids. The V gene's germline CDR1 is MNHEY and CDR2 SMNVEV (reference sequence). The CDR3 region is CASSWGTSTTDTQYF. In nucleotides, the CDR3 is TGTGCCAGCAGTTGGGGGACTAGCACCACAGATACGCAGTATTTT.

V is TRBV7-9 and J is TRBJ1-2, with a weak D call TRBD1 (5 bases). Germline assignment: CDR1 SEHNR and CDR2 FQNEAQ (reference sequence). Trimming shortened V by 6 bases and J by 7 bases, and 9 bases separated the two germline ends. The CDR3 length is 11 residues. This chain's CDR3 is CASRDIGGYTF. The DNA of the CDR3 is TGTGCCAGCAGGGACATAGGTGGCTACACCTTC. Supplemented by reference TRBV7-9 and TRBJ1-2, the full variable domain reads DTGVSQNPRHKITKRGQNVTFRCDPISEHNRLYWYRQTLGQGPEFLTYFQNEAQLEKSRLLSDRFSAERPKGSFSTLEIQRTEQGDSAMYLCASRDIGGYTFGSGTRLTVV.

This chain connects TRBV9 to TRBJ2-3; 10 nucleotides match TRBD2. The CDR3 spans 16 residues. Germline CDR1 and CDR2: SGDLS and YYNGEE. Trimming at V came to 0 bases and at J to 2 bases, leaving 3 bases not matched to a gene. CDR3 residues: CASSVGLAGATDTQYF. In nucleotides, the CDR3 is TGTGCCAGCAGCGTAGGGCTAGCGGGAGCCACAGATACGCAGTATTTT.

This chain joins TRBV19 and TRBJ1-1; D uncertain. CDR1 LNHDA and CDR2 SQIVND come from the germline V gene (reference sequence). V lost 6 bases to trimming and J lost 0 bases, with 11 bases between them. The CDR3 totals 14 residues. The CDR3 nucleotides read TGTGCCAGTAGCCCCGCGTCAGTGAACACTGAAGCTTTCTTT. Translated, it gives CASSPASVNTEAFF.

This sequence joins TRBV11-3 and TRBJ2-7; D is uncertain. This CDR3 contains 13 residues. Germline V CDR1 and CDR2: SGHNT, YENEEA. The V end lost 3 bases, the J end lost 6 bases, and 12 bases lay between the germline ends. In DNA form, the CDR3 reads TGTGCCAGCAGCTTTGTGGGGAATGTCGAGCAGTACTTC. Translation: CASSFVGNVEQYF.

The chain is built from TRBV27 and TRBJ1-5, with unresolved D. The V gene's germline CDR1 is MNHEY and CDR2 SMNVEV (reference sequence). The V and J ends lost 0 bases and 2 bases respectively, with 8 bases between them. This CDR3 has 15 amino acids. DNA of the CDR3: TGTGCCAGCAGTTTATCCCCCGGGGGCAATCAGCCCCAGCATTTT. Protein: CASSLSPGGNQPQHF.

The chain recombines TRBV9 with TRBJ1-2; D may be TRBD1 (6 bases). The CDR3 is made up of 14 amino acids. Between the trimmed V and J ends, which lost 6 bases and 3 bases, there was a span of 15 bases. CDR1 is SGDLS and CDR2 is YYNGEE in the germline V gene. The CDR3 reads CASNPKGQDYGYTF. CDR3 DNA sequence: TGTGCCAGCAACCCGAAGGGACAAGACTATGGCTACACCTTC.

The genes are TRBV11-2 and TRBJ2-5; possible D gene TRBD2, 5 bases. Germline V lookup: CDR1 SGHAT, CDR2 FQNNGV. The CDR3 spans 14 residues. Deletions cut 1 base from V and 3 bases from J, with 9 bases between. The CDR3 nucleotides are TGTGCCAGCAGCTTAGTGGGAGTAAAAGAGACCCAGTACTTC. Its translation: CASSLVGVKETQYF.

This clone was picked up one time. This chain uses TRBV5-1 with TRBJ2-5; the match to TRBD1 covers 11 bases. Germline CDR1 SGHRS, CDR2 YFSETQ. This CDR3 contains 16 residues. Unmatched junction bases numbered 5, after V lost 4 bases and J lost 0 bases. DNA of the CDR3: TGCGCCAGCAGCGAGAGGGACAGGGGGTACCAAGAGACCCAGTACTTC. It encodes CASSERDRGYQETQYF.

The chain combines TRBV10-3 with TRBJ2-5; perhaps TRBD1 as D (6 bases). The better agreement between TRBJ2-7 and the DNA end casts doubt on the J call. This CDR3 is 12 amino acids long. CDR1 and CDR2 from the germline V gene are ENHRY and SYGVKD. CDR3 region: CAIMGTRHEQYF. The CDR3 bases are TGTGCCATCATGGGGACACGACACGAGCAGTACTTC.

V and J are TRBV28 and TRBJ2-7; D gene ambiguous. This CDR3 has 13 amino acids. Between the trimmed V and J ends, which lost 3 bases and 12 bases, there was a span of 18 bases. Germline V gene sequence: CDR1 MDHEN, CDR2 SYDVKM. CDR3 in DNA: TGTGCCAGCAGTTTTGAACTCGGGCCAGTTCCGTACTTC. Residues: CASSFELGPVPYF.

The J gene is TRBJ2-3, the V gene TRBV5-5, with D possibly being TRBD1 (8 bases). The CDR3 spans 16 residues. Trimming shortened V by 4 bases and J by 4 bases, and 19 bases separated the two germline ends. Looked up from germline, CDR1 is SGHKS and CDR2 is YYEKEE (reference sequence). The CDR3 coding sequence is TGTGCCAGCAGCACCTTGGACAGGGAGGGGGCAGATACGCAGTATTTT. Residues: CASSTLDREGADTQYF.

The chain combines TRBV6-5 with TRBJ2-7; D possibly corresponds to TRBD2 (6 bases). V was shortened by 4 bases and J by 1 base, with 17 bases between the two germline ends. The CDR3 length is 16 residues. CDR1 and CDR2 from the germline V gene are MNHEY and SVGAGI. CDR3 amino acids: CASSSPRGKWSYEQYF. The CDR3 nucleotides read TGTGCCAGCAGTTCCCCTCGCGGGAAGTGGTCCTACGAGCAGTACTTC.

In its sample, this clone was seen once. The V gene is TRBV7-9, the J gene TRBJ2-7; D remains unclear. Germline lookup yields CDR1 SEHNR and CDR2 FQNEAQ (reference sequence). This CDR3 comprises 12 residues. V shed 3 bases and J shed 5 bases, with 8 bases lying between them. The CDR3 coding sequence is TGTGCCAGCAGCTTTACGGGCCACGAGCAGTACTTC. Translated: CASSFTGHEQYF.

The rearrangement uses TRBV29-1 and TRBJ2-7; TRBD1 agrees at 7 bases. This CDR3 region has 12 residues. V was pared by 2 bases and J by 2 bases, with 0 bases of the junction left unmatched. Germline loops: CDR1 SQVTM, CDR2 ANQGSEA. The CDR3 sequence is CSVEQGAYEQYF. Written as DNA, the CDR3 is TGCAGCGTTGAACAGGGGGCCTACGAGCAGTACTTC.

The chain couples TRBV7-9 to TRBJ2-7; the D is unclear. Trimming pared 5 bases from V and 2 bases from J, leaving 7 bases between. From germline, CDR1 is SEHNR and CDR2 FQNEAQ (reference sequence). This CDR3 comprises 12 residues. The CDR3 bases are TGTGCCAGCAGCCCTTATCCCTACGAGCAGTACTTC. Amino acids: CASSPYPYEQYF.

The chain combines TRBV9 with TRBJ2-5; possibly TRBD2 for D (7 bases). Trimming stripped 4 bases from V and 1 base from J, with 17 bases between. The CDR3 consists of 16 residues. Germline values: CDR1 SGDLS, CDR2 YYNGEE. Here the CDR3 DNA reads TGTGCCAGCAGCTCTGAGGGGGAGGGCATCCAAGAGACCCAGTACTTC. Translated, it gives CASSSEGEGIQETQYF.

The chain combines TRBV7-2 with TRBJ1-5; 7 bases are a match to TRBD1. In germline, CDR1 is SGHTA, CDR2 FQGNSA. Germline trimming cut 1 base from V and 0 bases from J; bases unmatched to any gene: 6. The CDR3 length is 17 residues. CDR3 bases: TGTGCCAGCAGCTTAGAGGGGGCTCTGGGTAGCAATCAGCCCCAGCATTTT. It is translated as CASSLEGALGSNQPQHF. The whole variable domain, remainder taken from reference TRBV7-2 and TRBJ1-5, is GAGVSQSPSNKVTEKGKDVELRCDPISGHTALYWYRQSLGQGLEFLIYFQGNSAPDKSGLPSDRFSAERTGGSVSTLTIQRTQQEDSAVYLCASSLEGALGSNQPQHFGDGTRLSIL.

The V call is TRBV2, the J call TRBJ2-3; D might be TRBD1 (6 bases). V was clipped by 7 bases and J by 4 bases, with 18 bases between them. The CDR3 covers 15 residues. The germline gives CDR1 SNHLY, CDR2 FYNNEI. The CDR3 DNA reads as TGTGCCAGCACCCCCAGGGGCGTACGGTCAGATACGCAGTATTTT. Protein sequence: CASTPRGVRSDTQYF.